This is a list of T cell receptor beta chains from one sample in a study of primary melanoma T cells and metastatic recurrence. TCRdb keeps only in-frame clones here, not all; method: immunoSEQ multiplex PCR. The data hold about 180 clones, with 81% observed a single time. Input material: melanoma tumor tissue. The receptors shown here come from a human donor with melanoma. The CDR3 runs from the conserved cysteine through the conserved F or W. The D gene is left open where the match is weak. The size entry is marked missing in some rows and otherwise reads once, few, many or a size class.

TGTGCCAGCAGCTTTTCCATCGGCGGGGGCGAGCAGTACTTC CASSFSIGGGEQYF TRBJ2-7 TRBV11-1 - TRBD2
TGTGCCTGGAGTAACAGGTACCGGCCATCTGGAAACACCATATATTTT CAWSNRYRPSGNTIYF TRBJ1-3 TRBV30 - -
TGTGCCAGCAGCTTGTTGGGCGAGGGAAACACTGAAGCTTTCTTT CASSLLGEGNTEAFF TRBJ1-1 TRBV11-3 - -
TGTGCCAGTAGTACCCGGCAGAATTCACCCCTCCACTTT CASSTRQNSPLHF TRBJ1-6 TRBV19 - -
TGTGCCAGCAGCACAGGTCATAGCAATCAGCCCCAGCATTTT CASSTGHSNQPQHF TRBJ1-5 TRBV11-3 few -
TGTGCCAGCAGGGGGAACCTCGGTGAAAAACTGTTTTTT CASRGNLGEKLFF TRBJ1-4 TRBV19 - TRBD1
TGTGCCAGCACACGAAAAATCGACAGAAAACCTGATCAGCCCCAGCATTTT CASTRKIDRKPDQPQHF TRBJ1-5 TRBV6-8 - -
TGTGCCAGCAGCTTAGTATTCTTCGGTGGCTACACCTTC CASSLVFFGGYTF TRBJ1-2 TRBV7-1 - -
TGTGCCAGCAGCCTCTGGACTAGCGGTGGAGTGACCCAGTACTTC CASSLWTSGGVTQYF TRBJ2-5 TRBV11-3 - TRBD2
TGTGCCAGCAGTTCCACAGGGGGCTTCACCGGGGAGCTGTTTTTT CASSSTGGFTGELFF TRBJ2-2 TRBV6-8 - TRBD1
TGCAGCGTTGAGGGGGGCTTTGGGGTTCAACGGTACAATGAGCAGTTCTTC CSVEGGFGVQRYNEQFF TRBJ2-1 TRBV29-1 once -
TGCGCCAGCAGCCTAGACACCGGGACAGGGGGCTATGGCTACACCTTC CASSLDTGTGGYGYTF TRBJ1-2 TRBV1 - -
TGTGCCAGTAGTAAAGGGTGGGGACTAGCCTTCAATGAGCAGTTCTTC CASSKGWGLAFNEQFF TRBJ2-1 TRBV19 - TRBD2
TGTGCCAAATGGCAGGTCAACACTGAAGCTTTCTTT CAKWQVNTEAFF TRBJ1-1 TRBV30 - -
TGCGCCAGCAGCGTTAATTTTGGGTCGAACACCGGGGAGCTGTTTTTT CASSVNFGSNTGELFF TRBJ2-2 TRBV5-1 - -
TGTGCCAGTAGCTTCCGGGGAGTAGGGAACGAGCAGTACTTC CASSFRGVGNEQYF TRBJ2-7 TRBV19 - -
TGCGCCAGCAGCCAAGATCTTAATTACAATGAGCAGTTCTTC CASSQDLNYNEQFF TRBJ2-1 TRBV23-1 once -